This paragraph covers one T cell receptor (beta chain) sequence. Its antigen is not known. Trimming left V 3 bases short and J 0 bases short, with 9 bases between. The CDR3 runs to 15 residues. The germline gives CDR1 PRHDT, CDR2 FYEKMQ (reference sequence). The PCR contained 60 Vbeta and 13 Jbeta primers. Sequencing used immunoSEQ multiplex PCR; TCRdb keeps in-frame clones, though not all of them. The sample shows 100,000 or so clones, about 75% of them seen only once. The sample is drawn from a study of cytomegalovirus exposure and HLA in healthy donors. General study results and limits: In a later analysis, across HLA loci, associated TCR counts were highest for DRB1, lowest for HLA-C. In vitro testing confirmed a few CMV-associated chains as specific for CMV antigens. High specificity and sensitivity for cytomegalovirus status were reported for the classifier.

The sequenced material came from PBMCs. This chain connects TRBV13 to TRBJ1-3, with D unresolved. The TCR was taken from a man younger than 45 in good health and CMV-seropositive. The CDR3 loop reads CASSFRPGSGNTIYF. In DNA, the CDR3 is TGTGCCAGCAGCTTTCGGCCAGGCTCTGGAAACACCATATATTTT. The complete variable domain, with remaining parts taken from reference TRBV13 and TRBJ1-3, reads AAGVIQSPRHLIKEKRETATLKCYPIPRHDTVYWYQQGPGQDPQFLISFYEKMQSDKGSIPDRFSAQQFSDYHSELNMSSLELGDSALYFCASSFRPGSGNTIYFGEGSWLTVV.